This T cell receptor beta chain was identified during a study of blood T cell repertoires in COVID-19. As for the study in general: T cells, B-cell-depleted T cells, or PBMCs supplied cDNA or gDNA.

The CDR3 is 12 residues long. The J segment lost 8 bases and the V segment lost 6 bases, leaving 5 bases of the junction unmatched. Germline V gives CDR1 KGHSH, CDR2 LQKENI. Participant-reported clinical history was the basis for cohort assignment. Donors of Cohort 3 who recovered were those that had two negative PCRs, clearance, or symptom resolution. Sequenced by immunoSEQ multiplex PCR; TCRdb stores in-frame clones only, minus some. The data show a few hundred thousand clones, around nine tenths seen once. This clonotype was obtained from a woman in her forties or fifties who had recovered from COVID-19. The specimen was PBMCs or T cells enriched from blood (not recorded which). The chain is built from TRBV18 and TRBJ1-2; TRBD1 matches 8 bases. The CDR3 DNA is TGTGCCAGCTCGCCCGACAGGGGCGGCTACACCTTC. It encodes CASSPDRGGYTF.